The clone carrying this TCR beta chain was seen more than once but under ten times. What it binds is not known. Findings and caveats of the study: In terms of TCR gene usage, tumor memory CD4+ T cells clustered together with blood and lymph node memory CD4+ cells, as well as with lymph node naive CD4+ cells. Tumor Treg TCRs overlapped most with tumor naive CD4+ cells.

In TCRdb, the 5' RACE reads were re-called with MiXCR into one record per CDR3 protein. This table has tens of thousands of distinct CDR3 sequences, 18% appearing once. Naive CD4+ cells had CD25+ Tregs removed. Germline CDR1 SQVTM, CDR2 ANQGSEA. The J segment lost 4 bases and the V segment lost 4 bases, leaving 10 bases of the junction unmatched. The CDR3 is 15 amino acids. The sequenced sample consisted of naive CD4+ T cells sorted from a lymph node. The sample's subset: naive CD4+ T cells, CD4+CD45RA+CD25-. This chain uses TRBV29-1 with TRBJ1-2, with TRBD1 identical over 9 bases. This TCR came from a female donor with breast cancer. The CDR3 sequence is CSVVTPGQGSYGYTF. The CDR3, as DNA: TGCAGCGTTGTGACTCCGGGACAGGGTTCCTATGGCTACACCTTC.